This T cell receptor beta chain was found in a study of metastatic and nonmetastatic thyroid tumors. The wider study: For malignant and benign thyroid patients, tumor or nodule tissue and blood were the sources whose repertoires were compared.

TCRdb reassembled clones from the PCR reads with MiXCR. The sample carries roughly 59,000 clones, around 16% recorded once. No patient had received any treatment before thyroid surgery. Comment on this clone: Its target is not known. With a much larger clone just one base away, this may be a read error.

CDR1 and CDR2 (germline): ENHRY, SYGVKD. The CDR3 contains 16 residues. Trimming removed 3 bases from V and 6 bases from J, with 19 bases in between. Overall study results and limits: The study reportedly found significantly higher TCR beta diversity in malignant thyroid tumors than benign nodules, in blood and tumor.

The chain links TRBV10-3 to TRBJ2-3; the D is unclear. The specimen was blood. The TCR comes from a male donor with papillary thyroid cancer or a benign thyroid nodule (not recorded which). Some clones in this sample may be carry-over from other donors' samples. The CDR3 DNA is TGTGCCATCAGTGATCGCAGCCCCACATTTATTGATACGCAGTATTTT. It is translated as CAISDRSPTFIDTQYF.